Shown below are 21 T cell receptor beta chains from a single sample sequenced in a study of blood T cell repertoires in COVID-19. Generated by immunoSEQ multiplex PCR, the TCRdb table keeps only in-frame clones and is missing some. The sample gives about 280,000 clones, approximately 89% of which show up once; 2.8% is in the top ten. Sequenced: PBMCs or T cells enriched from blood (not recorded which). These receptor sequences come from a man aged 35-49 years who had been exposed to COVID-19.

V gene TRBV18 combines with J gene TRBJ2-1; 9 bases fit TRBD2. Germline V gene sequence: CDR1 KGHSH, CDR2 LQKENI. The CDR3 sequence is 17 residues long. V shed 0 bases, J shed 2 bases, and the junction held 5 bases outside the gene matches. The CDR3 DNA reads as TGTGCCAGCTCACCACCGGCGGGAGGGTTCGCCTACAATGAGCAGTTCTTC. Its translation is CASSPPAGGFAYNEQFF.

The chain joins TRBV5-1 to TRBJ1-1, with TRBD1 as a possible D gene (6 bases). The ends were cut back, 3 bases at V and 1 base at J, with 10 bases in the middle. The CDR3 has 14 residues. Germline assignment: CDR1 SGHRS and CDR2 YFSETQ. The CDR3 protein is CASSSETGNTEAFF. The CDR3 bases are TGCGCCAGCAGCTCGGAGACAGGGAACACTGAAGCTTTCTTT.

V gene TRBV19 combines with J gene TRBJ1-2; TRBD1 matches at 7 bases. Trimming removed 10 bases from V and 7 bases from J; junction bases left unmatched: 9. Looked up from germline, CDR1 is LNHDA and CDR2 is SQIVND (reference sequence). This CDR3 spans 12 amino acids. The CDR3 coding sequence is TGTGCCATTACCGACAGGGTTAGTGGCTACACCTTC. Amino acid sequence: CAITDRVSGYTF.

This clone was picked up a small number of times. This chain connects TRBV5-8 to TRBJ1-6; 8 bases map to TRBD1. The trim removed 4 bases at V and 7 bases at J, leaving 7 bases unmatched. The CDR3 sequence is 15 residues long. The germline V gene encodes CDR1 SGHTS and CDR2 YDEGEE. The CDR3 sequence: CASSETGANNSPLHF. The DNA for the CDR3 is TGTGCCAGCAGCGAGACAGGGGCTAACAATTCACCCCTCCACTTT.

This clone showed up just once. The chain joins TRBV5-1 to TRBJ2-3; TRBD1 matches 9 bases. Germline assignment: CDR1 SGHRS and CDR2 YFSETQ. The junction had 8 bases not matched to a gene; V was cut back by 5 bases and J by 4 bases. CDR3 length equals 15 residues. The CDR3 spells CASRPGTGSPDTQYF. The CDR3 nucleotides read TGCGCCAGCAGGCCCGGGACAGGGAGTCCAGATACGCAGTATTTT. Together with reference TRBV5-1 and TRBJ2-3, the CDR3 gives the full variable domain: KAGVTQTPRYLIKTRGQQVTLSCSPISGHRSVSWYQQTPGQGLQFLFEYFSETQRNKGNFPGRFSGRQFSNSRSEMNVSTLELGDSALYLCASRPGTGSPDTQYFGPGTRLTVL.

V and J are TRBV6-2 or TRBV6-3 and TRBJ1-6, with D uncertain. Trimming took off 4 bases at V and 9 bases at J, with 7 bases between the two ends. Germline V gene data show CDR1 as MNHEY and CDR2 as SVGEGT. The CDR3 is made up of 12 amino acids. The chain's CDR3 is CASSLFGSPLHF. Written as DNA, the CDR3 is TGTGCCAGCAGTTTATTCGGTTCACCCCTCCACTTT.

For this clone: One end of the junction does not line up with germline, which may come from a read error. The chain uses TRBV28 and TRBJ2-1; 7 bases line up with TRBD1. In germline, CDR1 is MDHEN, CDR2 SYDVKM. The CDR3 is 14 amino acids. In nucleotides, the CDR3 is TGTGCCAGCGGCGCCGGGACAGTTGTTTTGACCCCTCTCTTC. It specifies CASGAGTVVLTPLF.

The rearrangement uses TRBV2 and TRBJ2-7, with 8 nucleotides matching TRBD2. The germline CDR1 and CDR2 sequences are SNHLY and FYNNEI. The CDR3 sequence is 15 residues long. V shed 7 bases and J 2 bases; nucleotides not matched to a gene: 10. The CDR3 loop reads CASTGLGTRTYEQYF. DNA for the CDR3: TGTGCCAGCACTGGTCTGGGGACTAGAACCTACGAGCAGTACTTC.

The J gene is TRBJ1-4, the V gene TRBV11-2; the D gene is possibly TRBD1 (5 bases). Between the trimmed V and J ends, which lost 0 bases and 8 bases, there was a span of 10 bases. The CDR3 runs 14 residues. Germline CDR1 and CDR2: SGHAT and FQNNGV. The CDR3 spells CASSLDRAGEKLFF. For the CDR3, the DNA is TGTGCCAGCAGCTTAGACAGGGCCGGGGAAAAACTGTTTTTT.

The chain combines TRBV10-2 with TRBJ2-7; D remains unclear. Germline CDR1 WSHSY, CDR2 SAAADI. This CDR3 spans 13 amino acids. Trimming cost V 3 bases and J 6 bases, with 12 bases left between them. CDR3 sequence: CASSDGSPPEQYF. As DNA, the CDR3 is TGCGCCAGCAGTGATGGCAGTCCCCCCGAGCAGTACTTC.

The V call is TRBV28, the J call TRBJ1-5, with D possibly being TRBD1 (6 bases). V shed 6 bases and J shed 3 bases, with 18 bases lying between them. Germline V gene sequence: CDR1 MDHEN, CDR2 SYDVKM. The CDR3 has 16 residues. The chain's CDR3 is CASSLARGPNNQPQHF. The CDR3 region has the DNA TGTGCCAGCAGCTTGGCCAGGGGCCCAAACAATCAGCCCCAGCATTTT.

This chain connects TRBV5-4 to TRBJ2-7; the D gene is possibly TRBD2 (5 bases). The CDR3 is 14 amino acids. V was shortened by 4 bases and J by 1 base, with 12 bases between the two germline ends. Germline V CDR1 and CDR2: SGHNT, YYREEE (reference sequence). The CDR3 DNA reads TGTGCCAGCAGCCAATCTAGCACATCCTACGAGCAGTACTTC. Translation gives CASSQSSTSYEQYF.

CDR3 sequence reads: CASSQGGLADFSNTGELFF. The CDR3 nucleotides read TGCGCCAGCAGCCAAGGGGGACTAGCGGACTTTTCGAACACCGGGGAGCTGTTTTTT. The chain uses TRBV4-1 and TRBJ2-2; 11 positions match TRBD2. With V trimmed by 1 base and J by 0 bases, 7 bases remained unmatched. CDR3 length: 19 amino acids. Germline V CDR1 and CDR2: MGHRA, YSYEKL.

V is TRBV19 and J is TRBJ2-5; TRBD1 agrees at 9 bases. CDR3 length: 15 residues. Germline V gene data show CDR1 as LNHDA and CDR2 as SQIVND (reference sequence). V shed 0 bases, J shed 5 bases, and the junction held 4 bases outside the gene matches. The CDR3 region has the DNA TGTGCCAGTAGTATAGACCTGACAGGGGGGGAGACCCAGTACTTC. This gives the protein CASSIDLTGGETQYF.

This chain connects TRBV10-1 to TRBJ2-2; 11 bases are shared with TRBD2. Germline V gives CDR1 WNHNN, CDR2 SYGVQD (reference sequence). This CDR3 has 22 amino acids. After removal of 1 base from V and 1 base from J, the junction contained 17 bases not matched to a gene. The CDR3 reads CASSEYSSLAGGRRKNTGELFF. As DNA, the CDR3 is TGCGCCAGCAGTGAGTATTCGTCTCTAGCGGGAGGCAGAAGGAAGAACACCGGGGAGCTGTTTTTT.

The gene calls are TRBV28 and TRBJ2-1; 9 bases line up with TRBD1. This CDR3 is 16 amino acids long. V was pared by 2 bases and J by 8 bases, with 10 bases of the junction left unmatched. In germline, CDR1 is MDHEN, CDR2 SYDVKM. The CDR3 DNA is TGTGCCAGCAGTTTAAATGCCGGGACAGGGTTCGATGAGCAGTTCTTC. It codes for CASSLNAGTGFDEQFF.

The rearrangement joins TRBV6-5 to TRBJ1-1; 7 bases are shared with TRBD1. Trimming cost V 6 bases and J 1 base; bases outside gene matches: 2. CDR3 length equals 13 residues. Germline CDR1 is MNHEY and CDR2 is SVGAGI. CDR3 bases: TGTGCCAGCAGGGGGACAGCGAACACTGAAGCTTTCTTT. The encoded protein is CASRGTANTEAFF.

Regarding this clone: Within the sample, other DNA sequences also encode this same CDR3. The CDR3 is CASSLAASGSTDTQYF. The CDR3, as DNA: TGCGCCAGCAGCTTGGCGGCTAGCGGGAGCACAGATACGCAGTATTTT. The chain joins TRBV5-1 to TRBJ2-3; TRBD2 matches 8 bases. V gave up 0 bases and J gave up 0 bases; unmatched junction bases: 3. CDR3 length: 16 amino acids. Per the germline V gene, CDR1 is SGHRS and CDR2 is YFSETQ.

This chain links TRBV11-2 with TRBJ2-2, with D possibly being TRBD2 (5 bases). Germline loops: CDR1 SGHAT, CDR2 FQNNGV. Deletions cut 1 base from V and 0 bases from J, with 15 bases between. The CDR3 has 18 residues. The CDR3 reads CASSLGSGLRTNTGELFF. CDR3 nucleotide sequence: TGTGCCAGCAGCTTAGGATCCGGACTCAGGACGAACACCGGGGAGCTGTTTTTT.

The chain links TRBV14 to TRBJ1-6, with D possibly being TRBD1 (6 bases). V lost 3 bases, J lost 10 bases, and 25 bases lay in between. Germline V gene sequence: CDR1 SGHDN, CDR2 FVKESK. This CDR3 is built from 18 residues. In nucleotides, the CDR3 is TGTGCCAGCAGCCAGTATAAGATCGGTAGGGGGGGTGCCTCACCCCTCCACTTT. It encodes CASSQYKIGRGGASPLHF.

V and J are TRBV4-1 and TRBJ2-3, with unresolved D. The germline V and J ends were trimmed by 1 base and 6 bases, with 17 bases remaining between them. The CDR3 extends over 16 amino acids. The germline V gene encodes CDR1 MGHRA and CDR2 YSYEKL. This CDR3 reads CASSQVVSQAKDTQYF. The CDR3 coding sequence is TGCGCCAGCAGCCAAGTGGTTAGTCAAGCCAAGGATACGCAGTATTTT.